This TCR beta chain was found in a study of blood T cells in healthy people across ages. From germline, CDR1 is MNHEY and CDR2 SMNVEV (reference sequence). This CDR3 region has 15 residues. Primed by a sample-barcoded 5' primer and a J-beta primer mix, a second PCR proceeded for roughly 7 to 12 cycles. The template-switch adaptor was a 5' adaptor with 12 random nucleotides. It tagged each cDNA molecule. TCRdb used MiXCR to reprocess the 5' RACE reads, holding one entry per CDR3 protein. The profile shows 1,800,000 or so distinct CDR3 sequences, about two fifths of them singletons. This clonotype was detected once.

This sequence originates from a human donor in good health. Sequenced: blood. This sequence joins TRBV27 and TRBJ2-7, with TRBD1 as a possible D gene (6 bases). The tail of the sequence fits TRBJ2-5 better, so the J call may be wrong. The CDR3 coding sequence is TGTGCCAGCAGTTTTAGCAGGGGTCGTACGGAGACCCAGTACTTC. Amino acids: CASSFSRGRTETQYF.